The next 3 T cell receptor beta chains were all read from a single sample in a study of blood T cell repertoires in COVID-19. Clones were read by immunoSEQ multiplex PCR, and TCRdb kept only the in-frame ones, dropping some. The sample consists of 100,000 to 120,000 clones, 82% of them appearing once. Material: peripheral blood. These receptors all come from a woman in her sixties or seventies with acute or convalescent COVID-19.

The V and J genes are TRBV19 and TRBJ1-6; maybe TRBD1 (6 bases). Germline loops: CDR1 LNHDA, CDR2 SQIVND (reference sequence). Trimming removed 3 bases at V and 6 bases at J, with 9 bases between. This CDR3 spans 14 amino acids. The CDR3 DNA reads as TGTGCCAGTAGTATCAGGGGCAGTAATTCACCCCTCCACTTT. This encodes CASSIRGSNSPLHF.

The chain recombines TRBV7-2 with TRBJ1-2, with 7 bases fitting TRBD1. The germline CDR1 and CDR2 sequences are SGHTA and FQGNSA. V lost 5 bases and J lost 0; bases outside the gene matches: 3. The CDR3 spans 14 residues. The CDR3 loop is CASSAQGANYGYTF. The CDR3 region has the DNA TGTGCCAGCAGCGCCCAGGGGGCTAACTATGGCTACACCTTC.

This rearrangement joins TRBV4-1 to TRBJ2-7; 9 bases line up with TRBD1. Germline trimming cut 4 bases from V and 3 bases from J; bases unmatched to any gene: 10. CDR1 and CDR2 from the germline V gene are MGHRA and YSYEKL. This CDR3 comprises 16 residues. CDR3 nucleotides: TGCGCCAGCAGCCGCTCCATAGGGACAGGGAGCTACGAGCAGTACTTC. Protein product: CASSRSIGTGSYEQYF.